This is a list of T cell receptor beta chains from one sample in a study of T cells in Graves' hyperthyroidism and ophthalmopathy. TCRdb reanalysed the multiplex PCR reads using MiXCR and keeps one entry per CDR3 protein. In the table there are about 480,000 distinct CDR3 sequences, about 24% of which are singletons. Input material: blood. These TCRs come from a woman in her twenties or thirties with Graves' ophthalmopathy. CDR3s leave out the opening cysteine and the closing phenylalanine or tryptophan. A clone size is listed for some rows: how often the clone was seen (once, few, many), or a class if it is expanded.

14	TRBV6-5	TRBJ1-6	few	ASSWEDNSYNSPLH
13	TRBV13	TRBJ1-2	many	ASVRFGELRDGYT
12	TRBV7-3	TRBJ1-1	many	ASSLDRGRTEAF
7	TRBV28	TRBJ1-2	many	ATNYGYT
15	TRBV11-2	TRBJ2-2	many	ASSRPRGGANTGELF
13	TRBV5-1	TRBJ1-5	many	ASSLDVNSNQPQH
12	TRBV5-8	TRBJ2-7	many	ASSLSPLFYEQY
12	TRBV10-1	TRBJ2-7	.	ASSNRGQLYEQY
13	TRBV2	TRBJ2-2	.	ASRPRTSGVGELF
16	TRBV4-1	TRBJ2-5	many	ASSQERGAGVASETQY
11	TRBV12-3/TRBV12-4	TRBJ1-3	many	ASRSSSGNTIY
11	TRBV2	TRBJ2-2	.	ASSRDRDGELF
13	TRBV2	TRBJ1-5	many	ASSEYSNSNQPQH
15	TRBV28	TRBJ2-6	.	ATHASLRYSGANVLT
13	TRBV10-3	TRBJ2-5	.	AISESTDSKETQY
13	TRBV12-3/TRBV12-4	TRBJ2-5	.	ASSERGGQQETKY
13	TRBV18	TRBJ2-7	.	ASSPPDSGTYEQY
13	TRBV12-3/TRBV12-4	TRBJ1-2	once	ASSLDVKGMSGYT
15	TRBV4-1	TRBJ2-5	.	ASSQVLGPGGMETQY
11	TRBV30	TRBJ1-3	many	AFGLFSGNTIY
12	TRBV5-1	TRBJ1-3	many	ASSLGQFGNTIY
14	TRBV28	TRBJ1-5	few	ASSWGGGVPGQPQH